This is a list of T cell receptor beta chains from one sample in a study of blood T cell repertoires in COVID-19. Here immunoSEQ multiplex PCR was the method, and the copy in TCRdb shows in-frame clones only, minus some. The table has 250,000 to 350,000 clones, around four fifths seen once. Sequenced sample: peripheral blood. These receptors were collected from a woman aged 45 to 65 with acute or convalescent COVID-19. Each CDR3 is given with its conserved first and last residue. The D gene is left open where the match is weak. For some rows the clone size is stated as once, few or many, or as a class when expanded; others skip it.

D | size | J | V | CDR3 | DNA
- | - | TRBJ1-2 | TRBV15 | CATSRGQPYGYTF | TGTGCCACCAGCAGAGGACAGCCCTATGGCTACACCTTC
- | - | TRBJ2-1 | TRBV24-1 | CATSALTADAYNEQFF | TGTGCCACCAGTGCCCTGACGGCGGATGCCTACAATGAGCAGTTCTTC
- | - | TRBJ2-7 | TRBV4-1 | CASSQDGQRGSYEQYF | TGCGCCAGCAGCCAAGACGGTCAGCGAGGGTCCTACGAGCAGTACTTC
TRBD2 | - | TRBJ2-7 | TRBV7-3 | CASSLEGTSGATYEQYF | TGTGCCAGCAGCCTAGAAGGGACTAGCGGGGCAACCTACGAGCAGTACTTC
- | - | TRBJ1-4 | TRBV2 | CASSGDGREDRKTVFWQWNGLFF | -
TRBD1 | - | TRBJ1-2 | TRBV4-1 | CASSQATGSYGYTF | TGCGCCAGCAGCCAAGCGACAGGGAGCTATGGCTACACCTTC
- | - | TRBJ1-4 | TRBV28 | CASSSPAGEKLFF | TGTGCCAGCAGTTCCCCGGCGGGCGAAAAACTGTTTTTT
TRBD1 | - | TRBJ1-1 | TRBV7-9 | CASSARTGGNTEAFF | TGTGCCAGCAGCGCCAGGACAGGGGGTAACACTGAAGCTTTCTTT
TRBD1 | - | TRBJ1-2 | TRBV27 | CASSPGQGYGYTF | TGTGCCAGCAGTCCAGGACAGGGTTATGGCTACACCTTC
- | once | TRBJ1-5 | TRBV5-1 | CASSIYSTQPQHF | TGCGCCAGCAGCATCTACTCAACTCAGCCCCAGCATTTT
- | - | TRBJ1-2 | TRBV5-5 | CASSLNSNYGYTF | TGTGCCAGCAGCTTGAACAGCAACTATGGCTACACCTTC
TRBD1 | many | TRBJ1-3 | TRBV13 | CASSSTGEGNTIYF | TGTGCCAGCAGCTCGACAGGGGAGGGAAACACCATATATTTT
- | - | TRBJ1-5 | TRBV6-6 | CASRARTEEQPQHF | TGTGCCAGCAGGGCCCGGACAGAGGAACAGCCCCAGCATTTT
- | - | TRBJ1-5 | TRBV2 | CASSAQYNQPQHF | TGTGCCAGCAGTGCGCAGTACAATCAGCCCCAGCATTTT
TRBD1 | - | TRBJ2-5 | TRBV5-1 | CASGGTGEWETQYF | TGCGCCAGCGGCGGGACAGGGGAATGGGAGACCCAGTACTTC
- | few | TRBJ2-1 | TRBV2 | CATEYYNEQFF | TGTGCCACAGAATACTACAATGAGCAGTTCTTC
- | - | TRBJ2-3 | TRBV14 | CASSQEGARLRGTDTQYF | TGTGCCAGCAGCCAAGAGGGGGCCAGACTACGAGGCACAGATACGCAGTATTTT
TRBD1 | - | TRBJ2-2 | TRBV24-1 | CATSDLGIDRQGRVGELFF | TGTGCCACCAGTGATTTAGGGATTGATAGACAGGGACGAGTCGGGGAGCTGTTTTTT
TRBD1 | - | TRBJ1-3 | TRBV6-2/TRBV6-3 | CASSTQGAIGNTIYF | TGTGCCAGCAGTACGCAGGGGGCAATTGGAAACACCATATATTTT
TRBD1 | - | TRBJ2-7 | TRBV27 | CASTPKAGTGNDEQYF | TGTGCCAGCACTCCCAAAGCCGGGACAGGTAACGACGAGCAGTACTTC
- | - | TRBJ1-2 | TRBV15 | CATSRGVNYGYTF | TGTGCCACCAGCAGAGGAGTTAACTATGGCTACACCTTC
- | - | TRBJ1-2 | TRBV19 | CASSISPVNYGYTF | TGTGCCAGTAGTATCTCCCCGGTTAACTATGGCTACACCTTC